This TCR beta chain was captured by sequencing in a study of regulatory T cells in long-lasting Graves disease. Time point specified: newly diagnosed GD, antithyroid drugs for less than 3 months. RNA from PBMCs was the source of the TCR library. Arm-PCR of CDR3 regions and iRepertoire HTBI primers were used to build TCR beta libraries. TCRdb reprocessed the multiplex PCR reads with MiXCR, giving one entry per CDR3 protein. The table records roughly 520,000 distinct CDR3 sequences, 12% of them present only once. CDR1 is KGHSH and CDR2 is LQKENI in the germline V gene. The CDR3 contains 14 residues. V was trimmed by 2 bases and J by 6 bases, leaving 14 bases between them. This sample also appeared in a second study, on T cells in Graves' hyperthyroidism and ophthalmopathy.

V and J are TRBV18 and TRBJ2-7; D could derive from TRBD1 or TRBD2 (5 bases each). The clonotype originates from a young woman with Graves disease. The input for sequencing was peripheral blood mononuclear cells (PBMCs), taken at new diagnosis, from a patient treated with antithyroid drugs. The CDR3 sequence: CASSPISGPGEQYF. DNA of the CDR3: TGTGCCAGCTCACCAATATCGGGACCCGGCGAGCAGTACTTC.